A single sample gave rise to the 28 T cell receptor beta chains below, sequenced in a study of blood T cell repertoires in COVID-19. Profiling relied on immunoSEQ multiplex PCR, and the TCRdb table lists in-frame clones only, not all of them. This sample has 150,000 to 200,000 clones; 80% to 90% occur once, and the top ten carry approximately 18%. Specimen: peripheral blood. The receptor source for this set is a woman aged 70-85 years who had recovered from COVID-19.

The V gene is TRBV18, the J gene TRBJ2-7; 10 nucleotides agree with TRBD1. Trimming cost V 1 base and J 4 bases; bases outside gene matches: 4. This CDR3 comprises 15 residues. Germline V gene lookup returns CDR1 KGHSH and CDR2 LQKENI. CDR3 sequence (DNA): TGTGCCAGCTCACCACGACAGGGGGCTTTTTACGAGCAGTACTTC. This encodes CASSPRQGAFYEQYF.

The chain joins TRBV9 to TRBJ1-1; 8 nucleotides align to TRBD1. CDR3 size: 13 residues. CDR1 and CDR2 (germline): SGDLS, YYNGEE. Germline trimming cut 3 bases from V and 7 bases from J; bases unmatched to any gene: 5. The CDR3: CASSAGQGLEAFF. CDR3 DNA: TGTGCCAGCAGCGCAGGACAGGGCCTTGAAGCTTTCTTT.

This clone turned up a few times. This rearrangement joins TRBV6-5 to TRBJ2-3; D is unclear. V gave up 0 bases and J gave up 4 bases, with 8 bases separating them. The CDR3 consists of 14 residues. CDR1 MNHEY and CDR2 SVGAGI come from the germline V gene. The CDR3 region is CASSYSGVADTQYF. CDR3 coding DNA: TGTGCCAGCAGTTACTCGGGCGTCGCAGATACGCAGTATTTT.

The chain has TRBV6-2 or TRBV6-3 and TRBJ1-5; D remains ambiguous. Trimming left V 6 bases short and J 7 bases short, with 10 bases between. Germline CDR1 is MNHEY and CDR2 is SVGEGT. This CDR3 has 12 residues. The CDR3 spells CASSYESQPQHF. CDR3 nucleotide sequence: TGTGCCAGCAGCTATGAGAGCCAGCCCCAGCATTTT.

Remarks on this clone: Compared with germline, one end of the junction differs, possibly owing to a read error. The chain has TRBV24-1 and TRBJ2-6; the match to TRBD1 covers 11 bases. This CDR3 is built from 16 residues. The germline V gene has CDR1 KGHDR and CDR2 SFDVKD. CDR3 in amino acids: CAPLGRPGQGVNVLTF. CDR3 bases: TGTGCCCCCCTAGGACGCCCGGGACAGGGGGTCAACGTCCTGACTTTC.

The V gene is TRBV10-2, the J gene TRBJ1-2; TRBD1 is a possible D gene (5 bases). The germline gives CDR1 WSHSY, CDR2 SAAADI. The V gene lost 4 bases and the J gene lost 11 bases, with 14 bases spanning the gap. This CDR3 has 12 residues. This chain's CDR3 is CASSGEGDSYTF. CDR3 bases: TGCGCCAGCAGTGGGGAAGGGGACTCTTACACCTTC.

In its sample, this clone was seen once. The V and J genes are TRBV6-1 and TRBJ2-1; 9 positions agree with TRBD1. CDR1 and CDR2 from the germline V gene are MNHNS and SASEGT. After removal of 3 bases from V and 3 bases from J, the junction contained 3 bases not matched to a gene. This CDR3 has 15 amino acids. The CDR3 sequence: CASSETGGYYNEQFF. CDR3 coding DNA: TGTGCCAGCAGTGAGACAGGGGGGTACTACAATGAGCAGTTCTTC.

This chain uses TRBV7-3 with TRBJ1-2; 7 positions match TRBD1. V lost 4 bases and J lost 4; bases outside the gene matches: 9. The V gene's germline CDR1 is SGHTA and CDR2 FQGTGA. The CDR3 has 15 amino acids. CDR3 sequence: CASSSGPGQIYGYTF. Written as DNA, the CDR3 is TGTGCCAGCAGCTCCGGCCCGGGACAGATCTATGGCTACACCTTC.

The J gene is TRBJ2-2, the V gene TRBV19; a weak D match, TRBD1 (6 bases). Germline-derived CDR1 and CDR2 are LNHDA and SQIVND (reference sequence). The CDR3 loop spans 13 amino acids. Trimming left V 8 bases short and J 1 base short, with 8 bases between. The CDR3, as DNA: TGTGCCAGTGGGGGACAGAACACCGGGGAGCTGTTTTTT. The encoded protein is CASGGQNTGELFF.

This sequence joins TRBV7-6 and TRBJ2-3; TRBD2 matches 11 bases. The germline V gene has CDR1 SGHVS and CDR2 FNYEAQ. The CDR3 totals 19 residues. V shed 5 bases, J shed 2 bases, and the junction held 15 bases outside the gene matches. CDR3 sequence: CASSPPSGGSTQDTDTQYF. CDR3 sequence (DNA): TGTGCCAGCAGCCCCCCTAGCGGGGGGTCGACACAGGACACAGATACGCAGTATTTT.

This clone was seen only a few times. CDR3 in amino acids: CASSRRGPLPEQYF. In DNA, the CDR3 is TGTGCCAGCAGCAGGAGGGGCCCCCTTCCCGAGCAGTACTTC. V usage is TRBV13 and J usage is TRBJ2-7; D is perhaps TRBD2 (6 bases). CDR3 length: 14 residues. Germline CDR1 PRHDT, CDR2 FYEKMQ (reference sequence). Trimming took 5 bases from V and 6 from J, leaving 17 bases between them.

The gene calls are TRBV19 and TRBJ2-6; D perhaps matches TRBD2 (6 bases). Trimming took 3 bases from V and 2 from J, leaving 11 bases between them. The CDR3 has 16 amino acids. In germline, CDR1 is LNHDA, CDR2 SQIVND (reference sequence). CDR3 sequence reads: CASSIRDSAGANVLTF. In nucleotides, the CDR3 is TGTGCCAGTAGTATCAGGGACTCAGCTGGGGCCAACGTCCTGACTTTC. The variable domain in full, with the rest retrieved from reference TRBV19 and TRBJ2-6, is DGGITQSPKYLFRKEGQNVTLSCEQNLNHDAMYWYRQDPGQGLRLIYYSQIVNDFQKGDIAEGYSVSREKKESFPLTVTSAQKNPTAFYLCASSIRDSAGANVLTFGAGSRLTVL.

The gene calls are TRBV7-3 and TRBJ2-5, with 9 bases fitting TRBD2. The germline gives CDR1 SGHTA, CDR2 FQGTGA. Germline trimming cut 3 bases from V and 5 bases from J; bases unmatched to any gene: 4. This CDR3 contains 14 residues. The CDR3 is CASSLGLAGETQYF. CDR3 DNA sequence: TGTGCCAGCAGCTTGGGGCTAGCGGGGGAGACCCAGTACTTC.

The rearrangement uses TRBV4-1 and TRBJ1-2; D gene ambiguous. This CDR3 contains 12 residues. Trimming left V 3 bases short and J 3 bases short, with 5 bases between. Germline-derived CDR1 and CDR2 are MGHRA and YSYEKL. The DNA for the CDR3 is TGCGCCAGCAGCCAGGCGGACTATGGCTACACCTTC. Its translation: CASSQADYGYTF.

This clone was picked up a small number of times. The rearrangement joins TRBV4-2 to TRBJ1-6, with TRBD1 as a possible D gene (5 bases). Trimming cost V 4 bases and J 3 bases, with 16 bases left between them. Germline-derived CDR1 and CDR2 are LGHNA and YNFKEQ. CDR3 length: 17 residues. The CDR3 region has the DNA TGTGCCAGCAGCCGGGGGGTCGTGGGGGACTATAATTCACCCCTCCACTTT. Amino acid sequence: CASSRGVVGDYNSPLHF.

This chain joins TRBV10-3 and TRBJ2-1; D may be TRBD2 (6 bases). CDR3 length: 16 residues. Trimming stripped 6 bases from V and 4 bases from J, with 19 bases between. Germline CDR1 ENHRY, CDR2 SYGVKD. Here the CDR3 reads CAIRDLPGEGYNEQFF. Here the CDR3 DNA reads TGTGCCATCAGGGACCTCCCGGGAGAGGGGTACAATGAGCAGTTCTTC.

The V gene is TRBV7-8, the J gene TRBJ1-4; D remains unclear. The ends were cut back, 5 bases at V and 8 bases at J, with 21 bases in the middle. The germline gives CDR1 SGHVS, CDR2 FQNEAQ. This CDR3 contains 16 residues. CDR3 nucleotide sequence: TGTGCCAGCAGCCCCCCCCGGGGAGGGCGACTAGAAAAACTGTTTTTT. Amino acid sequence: CASSPPRGGRLEKLFF.

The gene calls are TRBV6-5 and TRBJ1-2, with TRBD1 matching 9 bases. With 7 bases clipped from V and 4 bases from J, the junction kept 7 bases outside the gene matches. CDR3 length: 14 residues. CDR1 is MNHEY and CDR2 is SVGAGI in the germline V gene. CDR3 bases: TGTGCCAGCACCAGAGCGGGACAGGGCTATGGCTACACCTTC. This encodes CASTRAGQGYGYTF.

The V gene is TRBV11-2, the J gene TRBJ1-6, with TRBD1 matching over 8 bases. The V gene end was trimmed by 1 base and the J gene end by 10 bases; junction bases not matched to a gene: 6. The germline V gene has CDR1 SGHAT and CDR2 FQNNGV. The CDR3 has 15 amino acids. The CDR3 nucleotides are TGTGCCAGCAGCTTAGCCCATCGACAGGGGTCACCCCTCCACTTT. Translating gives CASSLAHRQGSPLHF.

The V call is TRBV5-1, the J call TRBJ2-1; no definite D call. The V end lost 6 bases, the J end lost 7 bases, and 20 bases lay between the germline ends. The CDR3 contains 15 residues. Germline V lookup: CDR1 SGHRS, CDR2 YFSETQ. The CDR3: CASTPSEQPLNEQFF. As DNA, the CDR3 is TGCGCCAGCACCCCCTCGGAGCAACCCCTGAATGAGCAGTTCTTC.

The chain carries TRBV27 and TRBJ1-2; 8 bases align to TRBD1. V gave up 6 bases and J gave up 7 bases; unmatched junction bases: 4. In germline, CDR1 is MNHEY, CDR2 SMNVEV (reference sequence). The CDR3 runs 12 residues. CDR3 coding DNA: TGTGCCAGCAGCGCACAGGGGGTTGGCTACACCTTC. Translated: CASSAQGVGYTF.

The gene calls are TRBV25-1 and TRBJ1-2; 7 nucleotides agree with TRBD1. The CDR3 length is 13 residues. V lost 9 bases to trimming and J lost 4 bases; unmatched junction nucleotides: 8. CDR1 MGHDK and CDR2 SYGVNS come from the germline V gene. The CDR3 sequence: CARSGQGGYGYTF. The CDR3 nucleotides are TGTGCCAGGTCGGGGCAGGGGGGCTATGGCTACACCTTC.

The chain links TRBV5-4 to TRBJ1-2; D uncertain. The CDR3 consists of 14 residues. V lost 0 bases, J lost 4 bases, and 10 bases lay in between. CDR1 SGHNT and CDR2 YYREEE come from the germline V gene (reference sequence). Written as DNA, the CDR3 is TGTGCCAGCAGCTTGGGGGCGGGCTCCTATGGCTACACCTTC. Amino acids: CASSLGAGSYGYTF.

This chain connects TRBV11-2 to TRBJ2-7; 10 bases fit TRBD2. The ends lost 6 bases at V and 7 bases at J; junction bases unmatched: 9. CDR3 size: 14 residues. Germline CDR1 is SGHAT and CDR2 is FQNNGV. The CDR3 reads CASRATSGPWEQYF. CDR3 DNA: TGTGCCAGCAGGGCGACTAGCGGGCCCTGGGAGCAGTACTTC.

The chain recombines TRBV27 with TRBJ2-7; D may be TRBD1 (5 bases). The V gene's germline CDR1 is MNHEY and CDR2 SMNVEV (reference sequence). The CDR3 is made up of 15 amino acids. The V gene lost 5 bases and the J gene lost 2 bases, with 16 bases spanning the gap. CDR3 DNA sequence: TGTGCCAGCAGTCTTGGGGCAGGGCTAACCTACGAGCAGTACTTC. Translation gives CASSLGAGLTYEQYF.

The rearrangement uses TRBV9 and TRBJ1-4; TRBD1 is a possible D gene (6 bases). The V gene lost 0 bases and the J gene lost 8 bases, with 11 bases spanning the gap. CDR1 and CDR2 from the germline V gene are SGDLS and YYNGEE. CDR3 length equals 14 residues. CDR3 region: CASSVAGVGEKLFF. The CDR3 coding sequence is TGTGCCAGCAGCGTAGCAGGGGTCGGGGAAAAACTGTTTTTT.

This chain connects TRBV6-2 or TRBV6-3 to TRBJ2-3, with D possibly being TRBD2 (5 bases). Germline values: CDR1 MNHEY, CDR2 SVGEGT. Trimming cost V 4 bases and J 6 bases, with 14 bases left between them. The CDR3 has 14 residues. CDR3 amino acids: CASSSQLGVDTQYF. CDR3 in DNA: TGTGCCAGCAGTTCCCAACTAGGCGTGGATACGCAGTATTTT.

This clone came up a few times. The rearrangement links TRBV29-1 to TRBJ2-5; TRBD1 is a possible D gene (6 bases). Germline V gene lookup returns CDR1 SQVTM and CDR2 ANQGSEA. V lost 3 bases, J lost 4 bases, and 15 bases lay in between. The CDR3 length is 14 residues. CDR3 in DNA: TGCAGCGTTGATGGGGGCGAGGATGGAGAGACCCAGTACTTC. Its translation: CSVDGGEDGETQYF.